The sequence of this T cell receptor beta chain was determined in a study of blood T cell repertoires in COVID-19. CDR3 length equals 17 residues. As originally analysed: Using reference gene primer amplification, nucleated cell counts were estimated. The protocol was immunoSEQ multiplex PCR, while the TCRdb copy is restricted to in-frame clones and leaves out a portion. V, J and clone size were drawn from that table, and D and trimming were deduced from the DNA. Here the sample spans a few hundred thousand clones, around 87% being singletons. Sample: peripheral blood. This TCR came from a man aged 55 to 70 with acute or convalescent COVID-19. The rearrangement uses TRBV21-1 and TRBJ1-5. TRBV21-1 is an annotated pseudogene. CDR3 coding DNA: TGTGCCAGCAGCCCCGGGAGACACTTCGATAGCAATCAGCCCCAGCATTTT. Its translation: CASSPGRHFDSNQPQHF.